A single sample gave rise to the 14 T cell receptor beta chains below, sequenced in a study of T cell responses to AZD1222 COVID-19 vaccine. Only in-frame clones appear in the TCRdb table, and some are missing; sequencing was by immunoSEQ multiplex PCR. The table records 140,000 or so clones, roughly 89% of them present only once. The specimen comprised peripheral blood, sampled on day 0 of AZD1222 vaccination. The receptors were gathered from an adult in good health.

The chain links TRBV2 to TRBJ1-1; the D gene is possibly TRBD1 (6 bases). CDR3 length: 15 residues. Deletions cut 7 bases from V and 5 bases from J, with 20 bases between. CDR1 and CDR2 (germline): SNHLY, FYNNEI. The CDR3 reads CASTPEWGGLTEAFF. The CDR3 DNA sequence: TGTGCCAGCACCCCAGAATGGGGGGGCCTAACTGAAGCTTTCTTT.

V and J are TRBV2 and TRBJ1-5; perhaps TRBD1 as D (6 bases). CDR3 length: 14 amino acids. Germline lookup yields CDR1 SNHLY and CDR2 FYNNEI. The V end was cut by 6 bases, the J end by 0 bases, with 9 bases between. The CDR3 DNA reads TGTGCCAGCAGCCGACAGGTTAGCAATCAGCCCCAGCATTTT. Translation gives CASSRQVSNQPQHF.

CDR3 region: CASSQNRVLTLHF. In DNA, the CDR3 is TGTGCCAGCAGCCAGAACAGGGTCCTAACCCTCCACTTT. This chain links TRBV3-1 (or the pseudogene TRBV3-2) with TRBJ1-6; TRBD1 is a possible D gene (6 bases). V lost 3 bases, J lost 14 bases, and 14 bases lay in between. CDR1 and CDR2 from the germline V gene are LGHDT and YNNKEL (reference sequence). The CDR3 length is 13 residues.

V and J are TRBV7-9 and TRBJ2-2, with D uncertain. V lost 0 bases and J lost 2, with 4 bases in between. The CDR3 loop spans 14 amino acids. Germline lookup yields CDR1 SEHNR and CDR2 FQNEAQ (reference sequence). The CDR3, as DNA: TGTGCCAGCAGCTTAGCGTACAACACCGGGGAGCTGTTTTTT. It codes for CASSLAYNTGELFF.

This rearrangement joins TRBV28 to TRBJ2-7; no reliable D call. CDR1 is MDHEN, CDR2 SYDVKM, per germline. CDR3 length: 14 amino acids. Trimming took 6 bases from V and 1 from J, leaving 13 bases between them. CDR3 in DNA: TGTGCCAGCAGCCTAGGGTGGGTATCCTACGAGCAGTACTTC. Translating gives CASSLGWVSYEQYF.

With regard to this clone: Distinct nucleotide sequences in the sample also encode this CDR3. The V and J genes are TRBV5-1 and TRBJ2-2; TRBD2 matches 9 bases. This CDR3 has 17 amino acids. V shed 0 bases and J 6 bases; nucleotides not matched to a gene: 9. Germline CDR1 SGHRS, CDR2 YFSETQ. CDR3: CASSLGLSGSWAGELFF. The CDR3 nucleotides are TGCGCCAGCAGCTTGGGGCTTAGCGGGAGCTGGGCCGGGGAGCTGTTTTTT.

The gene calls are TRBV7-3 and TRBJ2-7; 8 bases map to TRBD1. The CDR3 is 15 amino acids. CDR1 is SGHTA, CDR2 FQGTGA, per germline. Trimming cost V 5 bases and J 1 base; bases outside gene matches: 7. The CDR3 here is CASSAAGTGSYEQYF. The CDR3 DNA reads TGTGCCAGCAGCGCCGCCGGGACAGGATCCTACGAGCAGTACTTC.

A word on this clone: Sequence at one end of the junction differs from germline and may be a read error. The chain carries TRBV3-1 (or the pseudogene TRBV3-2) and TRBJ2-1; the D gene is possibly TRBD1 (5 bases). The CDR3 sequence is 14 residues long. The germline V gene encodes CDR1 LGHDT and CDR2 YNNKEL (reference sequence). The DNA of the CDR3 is TGTGCCAGCACCCAAAGTGCAGGGTACAATGAGCAGTTCTTC. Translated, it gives CASTQSAGYNEQFF.

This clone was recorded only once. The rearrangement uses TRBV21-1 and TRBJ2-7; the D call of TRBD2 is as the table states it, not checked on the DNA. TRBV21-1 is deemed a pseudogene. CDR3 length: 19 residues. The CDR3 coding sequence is TGTGCCAGCAGCAAATTGGCCGGGACTAGCGGGAGGAATGGCTACGAGCAGTACTTC. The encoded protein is CASSKLAGTSGRNGYEQYF.

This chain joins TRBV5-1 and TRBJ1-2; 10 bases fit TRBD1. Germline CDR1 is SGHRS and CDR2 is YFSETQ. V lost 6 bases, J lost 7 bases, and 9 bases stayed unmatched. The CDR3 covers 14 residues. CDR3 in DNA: TGCGCCAGCACCGCCGGGACAGGGGCGGGTGGCTACACCTTC. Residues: CASTAGTGAGGYTF.

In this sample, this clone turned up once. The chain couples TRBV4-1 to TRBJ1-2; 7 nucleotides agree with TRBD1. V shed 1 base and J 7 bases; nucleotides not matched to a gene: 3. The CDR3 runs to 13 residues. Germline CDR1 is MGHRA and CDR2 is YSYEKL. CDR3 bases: TGCGCCAGCAGCCAAGGCAGGGGGGGTGGCTACACCTTC. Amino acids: CASSQGRGGGYTF.

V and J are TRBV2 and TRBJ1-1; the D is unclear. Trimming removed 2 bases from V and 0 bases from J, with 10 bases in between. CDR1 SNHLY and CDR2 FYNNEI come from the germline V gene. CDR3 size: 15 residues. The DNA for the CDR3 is TGTGCCAGCAGTGAAATCGGGAAAATGAACACTGAAGCTTTCTTT. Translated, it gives CASSEIGKMNTEAFF.

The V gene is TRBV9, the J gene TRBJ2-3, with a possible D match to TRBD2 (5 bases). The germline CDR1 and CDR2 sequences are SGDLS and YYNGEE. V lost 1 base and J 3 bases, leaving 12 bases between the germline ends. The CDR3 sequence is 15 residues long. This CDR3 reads CASSVTGLLTDTQYF. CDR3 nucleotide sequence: TGTGCCAGCAGCGTAACCGGACTTTTAACAGATACGCAGTATTTT.

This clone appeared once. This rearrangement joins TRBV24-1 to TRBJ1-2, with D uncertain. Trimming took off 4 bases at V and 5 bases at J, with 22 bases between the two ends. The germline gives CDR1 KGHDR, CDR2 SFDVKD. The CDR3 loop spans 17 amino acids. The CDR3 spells CATSDSPYMRTDYGYTF. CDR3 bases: TGTGCCACCAGTGACTCCCCCTACATGAGGACGGATTATGGCTACACCTTC.